This T cell receptor beta chain comes out of a study of blood T cells in healthy people across ages. This clonotype has only one observation. It was with a sample-barcoded 5' primer and a J-beta primer mix that a second PCR of roughly 6 to 12 cycles was run. TCRdb processed the 5' RACE reads anew with MiXCR; each CDR3 protein has one entry. The profile shows 500,000 to 650,000 distinct CDR3 sequences, about 27% of them singletons. The CDR3 spans 14 residues. Germline V CDR1 and CDR2: DFQATT, SNEGSKA (reference sequence). Trimming removed 5 bases from V and 4 bases from J, with 18 bases in between. The sample was also reused in another study, on T cells of mothers and their children. That work adds: Each donor was one of three healthy Caucasian mothers or one of their six children.

The chain couples TRBV20-1 to TRBJ2-7; no definite D call. This receptor was obtained from a boy aged 2-9 years in good health. Sequencing used blood. The CDR3 reads CSAPAHSMVYEQYF. The CDR3, as DNA: TGCAGTGCTCCCGCCCACAGTATGGTGTACGAGCAGTACTTC.